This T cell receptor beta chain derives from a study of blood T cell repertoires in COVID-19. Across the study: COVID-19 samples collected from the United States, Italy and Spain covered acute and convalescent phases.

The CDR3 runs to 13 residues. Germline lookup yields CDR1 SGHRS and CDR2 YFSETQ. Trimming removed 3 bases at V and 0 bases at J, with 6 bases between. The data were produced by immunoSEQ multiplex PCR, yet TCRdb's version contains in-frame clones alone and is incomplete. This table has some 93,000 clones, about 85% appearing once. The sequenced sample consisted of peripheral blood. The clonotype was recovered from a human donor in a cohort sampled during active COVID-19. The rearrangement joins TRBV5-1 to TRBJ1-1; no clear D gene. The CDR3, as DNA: TGCGCCAGCAGCTCCGAGGTGAACACTGAAGCTTTCTTT. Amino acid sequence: CASSSEVNTEAFF.